Each of the 9 T cell receptor beta chains below was sequenced from the same sample in a study of blood T cell repertoires in COVID-19. Libraries were prepared by immunoSEQ multiplex PCR; TCRdb keeps only in-frame clonotypes and omits some of them. The sample records 200,000 to 300,000 clones, roughly 89% being singletons. Sequencing input: PBMCs or T cells enriched from blood (not recorded which). The receptors here all came from a woman in her thirties who had recovered from COVID-19.

The genes are TRBV15 and TRBJ2-2, with 10 bases aligning to TRBD1. The germline gives CDR1 LNHNV, CDR2 YYDKDF (reference sequence). The length of the CDR3 is 14 residues. The V gene end was trimmed by 8 bases and the J gene end by 4 bases; junction bases not matched to a gene: 4. The CDR3 is CATRGQGSTGELFF. For the CDR3, the DNA is TGTGCCACCCGGGGACAGGGGTCCACCGGGGAGCTGTTTTTT.

The CDR3 is CASSIGTASGNTIYF. In nucleotides, the CDR3 is TGTGCCAGTAGTATAGGGACAGCTTCTGGAAACACCATATATTTT. The rearrangement links TRBV19 to TRBJ1-3; possibly TRBD1 for D (6 bases). The CDR3 extends over 15 amino acids. The germline CDR1 and CDR2 sequences are LNHDA and SQIVND (reference sequence). V was clipped by 1 base and J by 1 base, with 8 bases between them.

The chain carries TRBV19 and TRBJ1-6; no reliable D call. Between the trimmed V and J ends, which lost 3 bases and 9 bases, there was a span of 6 bases. This CDR3 has 12 residues. The germline gives CDR1 LNHDA, CDR2 SQIVND (reference sequence). CDR3 amino acids: CASSIGSSPLHF. The CDR3 DNA sequence: TGTGCCAGTAGTATCGGGAGTTCACCCCTCCACTTT. Based on the CDR3 plus reference TRBV19 and TRBJ1-6, the full variable domain is DGGITQSPKYLFRKEGQNVTLSCEQNLNHDAMYWYRQDPGQGLRLIYYSQIVNDFQKGDIAEGYSVSREKKESFPLTVTSAQKNPTAFYLCASSIGSSPLHFGNGTRLTVT.

This clone has only one observation. The rearrangement links TRBV9 to TRBJ2-1; the match to TRBD2 covers 8 bases. The CDR3 runs 16 residues. Looked up from germline, CDR1 is SGDLS and CDR2 is YYNGEE. The ends lost 0 bases at V and 8 bases at J; junction bases unmatched: 10. CDR3 region: CASSVDLAGLGDEQFF. The CDR3 nucleotides read TGTGCCAGCAGCGTAGATCTAGCGGGCCTGGGGGATGAGCAGTTCTTC.

The rearrangement joins TRBV5-4 to TRBJ1-6; D call uncertain. The V gene's germline CDR1 is SGHNT and CDR2 YYREEE (reference sequence). The CDR3 runs to 14 residues. The V end was cut by 0 bases, the J end by 5 bases, with 6 bases between. The CDR3 sequence: CASSLGAHNSPLHF. In nucleotides, the CDR3 is TGTGCCAGCAGCTTGGGGGCGCATAATTCACCCCTCCACTTT.

This chain joins TRBV6-2 or TRBV6-3 and TRBJ2-7, with D hard to call. The CDR3 has 11 residues. The ends were cut back, 4 bases at V and 3 bases at J, with 4 bases in the middle. In germline, CDR1 is MNHEY, CDR2 SVGEGT. CDR3 region: CASSFVYEQYF. The CDR3 DNA follows: TGTGCCAGCAGTTTCGTCTACGAGCAGTACTTC.

The chain combines TRBV28 with TRBJ2-7; D remains ambiguous. The CDR3 is made up of 14 amino acids. Germline CDR1 reads MDHEN; CDR2 reads SYDVKM. The ends were cut back, 7 bases at V and 5 bases at J, with 18 bases in the middle. The DNA for the CDR3 is TGTGCCAGCATCCAAGGCGGTAACTTCCACGAGCAGTACTTC. It codes for CASIQGGNFHEQYF.

The chain carries TRBV11-3 and TRBJ2-1; the D is unclear. V was shortened by 1 base and J by 8 bases, with 12 bases between the two germline ends. Germline CDR1 and CDR2: SGHNT and YENEEA. CDR3 length: 14 amino acids. This CDR3 is CASSLAPTSDEQFF. The CDR3, as DNA: TGTGCCAGCAGCTTAGCCCCGACATCGGATGAGCAGTTCTTC.

The chain carries TRBV7-2 and TRBJ1-6; TRBD1 matches 7 bases. The junction had 11 bases not matched to a gene; V was cut back by 5 bases and J by 10 bases. This CDR3 region has 15 residues. Germline V gene data show CDR1 as SGHTA and CDR2 as FQGNSA. The CDR3 DNA sequence: TGTGCCAGCAGCCAAGGGGCAGGGGGGCGCTCACCCCTCCACTTT. Its protein is CASSQGAGGRSPLHF.